The sample holds one count of the clone carrying this TCR beta chain. As yet, its antigen is unknown. The germline V gene encodes CDR1 KGHSH and CDR2 LQKENI. CDR3 length equals 13 residues. V was trimmed by 6 bases and J by 8 bases, leaving 13 bases between them. The record originates from a study of cytomegalovirus exposure and HLA in healthy donors. Overall study results and limits: Later work associated roughly 17,000 TCR beta sequences with HLA alleles at 0.05 false discovery rate. Cytomegalovirus status was reportedly diagnosed by the classifier with high specificity and sensitivity. What a later analysis reportedly showed was that an Asian-associated ancestry cluster had fewer N-insertions than the 666-donor mean. Because they were indistinguishable, some V segments, including TRBV6-2 and TRBV6-3, were excluded.

It was with 60 Vbeta and 13 Jbeta primers that the PCR ran. TCRdb's copy holds only in-frame clones and misses some; the assay was immunoSEQ multiplex PCR. The top ten clones hold roughly 1.3% of a sample with around 92,000 clones, about 84% of them seen once. J is TRBJ2-2 and V is TRBV18; D is unclear. The sample taken for sequencing was PBMCs. The origin of this receptor is a girl aged 2-10 years in good health and CMV-seropositive. CDR3 in DNA: TGTGCCAGCTCCGCATCGACGCGGGGGGAGCTGTTTTTT. This encodes CASSASTRGELFF.